This passage covers 8 T cell receptor beta chains from one sample sequenced in a study of cytomegalovirus exposure and HLA in healthy donors. The PCR contained 60 Vbeta and 13 Jbeta primers. Assay used: immunoSEQ multiplex PCR; TCRdb lists only in-frame clones, some missing. In the table there are under 150,000 clones, over 65% of which are singletons. Sequencing was done on a sample of PBMCs. The receptors come from a woman aged 25 to 39 in good health and CMV-seropositive.

The chain couples TRBV6-5 to TRBJ1-1; D is unclear. V was trimmed by 4 bases and J by 0 bases, leaving 9 bases between them. The germline V gene encodes CDR1 MNHEY and CDR2 SVGAGI. This CDR3 comprises 14 residues. The CDR3 sequence: CASSLHSMNTEAFF. The DNA for the CDR3 is TGTGCCAGCAGTTTACACAGCATGAACACTGAAGCTTTCTTT.

This chain joins TRBV30 and TRBJ2-2; D unclear. The CDR3 is 12 amino acids. Trimming cost V 3 bases and J 3 bases, with 5 bases left between them. CDR1 is GTSNPN, CDR2 SVGIG, per germline (reference sequence). Here the CDR3 DNA reads TGTGCCTGGAGAGAGTACACCGGGGAGCTGTTTTTT. It codes for CAWREYTGELFF.

The chain has TRBV10-3 and TRBJ2-2; 10 bases align to TRBD1. This CDR3 is built from 14 residues. Germline V CDR1 and CDR2: ENHRY, SYGVKD. Trimming cost V 10 bases and J 6 bases; bases outside gene matches: 8. CDR3 in amino acids: CATMGTGAAGELFF. The CDR3, as DNA: TGTGCCACTATGGGGACAGGGGCGGCCGGGGAGCTGTTTTTT.

The V call is TRBV7-9, the J call TRBJ2-2, with D perhaps matching TRBD2 (5 bases). CDR1 SEHNR and CDR2 FQNEAQ come from the germline V gene (reference sequence). Trimming took off 5 bases at V and 2 bases at J, with 15 bases between the two ends. The CDR3 covers 16 residues. The CDR3 spells CASSNRRVPNTGELFF. In DNA, the CDR3 is TGTGCCAGCAGCAACCGGCGGGTTCCCAACACCGGGGAGCTGTTTTTT.

The chain joins TRBV27 to TRBJ2-5; D not certain. Trimming pared 2 bases from V and 2 bases from J, leaving 6 bases between. This CDR3 contains 13 residues. Germline loops: CDR1 MNHEY, CDR2 SMNVEV (reference sequence). CDR3 bases: TGTGCCAGCAGTTTAAGGCGGCAAGAGACCCAGTACTTC. Translated: CASSLRRQETQYF.

V usage is TRBV11-3 and J usage is TRBJ1-3; TRBD1 matches at 7 bases. The CDR3 loop spans 16 amino acids. Germline V gene sequence: CDR1 SGHNT, CDR2 YENEEA. With V trimmed by 0 bases and J by 2 bases, 4 bases remained unmatched. DNA of the CDR3: TGTGCCAGCAGCTTAGATTACGGACAGGCTGGAAACACCATATATTTT. Translation gives CASSLDYGQAGNTIYF.

This clone was counted only a few times. The chain recombines TRBV27 with TRBJ2-5; 9 nucleotides align to TRBD1. V lost 5 bases, J lost 5 bases, and 6 bases stayed unmatched. The CDR3 covers 14 residues. Germline assignment: CDR1 MNHEY and CDR2 SMNVEV (reference sequence). The CDR3 region is CASSTEGTGETQYF. CDR3 DNA sequence: TGTGCCAGCAGTACAGAGGGGACAGGGGAGACCCAGTACTTC.

The J gene is TRBJ1-2, the V gene TRBV7-9, with unresolved D. Germline values: CDR1 SEHNR, CDR2 FQNEAQ (reference sequence). The V and J ends lost 3 bases and 1 base respectively, with 12 bases between them. The length of the CDR3 is 15 residues. The CDR3 DNA reads as TGTGCCAGCAGCTTGGACGGACTTATTAACTATGGCTACACCTTC. Translating gives CASSLDGLINYGYTF.